Below are 15 T cell receptor beta chains sequenced from a single sample in a study of cytomegalovirus exposure and HLA in healthy donors. 13 Jbeta primers and 60 Vbeta primers were used for the PCR. The table came from immunoSEQ multiplex PCR; TCRdb's copy has only in-frame clones and leaves some out. The table has over 85,000 clones, approximately 77% seen once. Sequenced: PBMCs. These receptors were collected from a female donor in good health and CMV-seronegative.

V and J are TRBV7-6 and TRBJ1-1; unclear D gene. The germline CDR1 and CDR2 sequences are SGHVS and FNYEAQ. The V end lost 6 bases, the J end lost 4 bases, and 15 bases lay between the germline ends. The CDR3 runs to 14 residues. The DNA of the CDR3 is TGTGCCAGCAGGGAGGATAGGGAGGCCACTGAAGCTTTCTTT. Its protein product is CASREDREATEAFF.

The genes are TRBV7-2 and TRBJ1-3; 7 bases match TRBD1. The CDR3 is 13 residues long. V lost 1 base, J lost 8 bases, and 2 bases stayed unmatched. Germline lookup yields CDR1 SGHTA and CDR2 FQGNSA. DNA for the CDR3: TGTGCCAGCAGCTTAGGACAGGGATACACCATATATTTT. Translation gives CASSLGQGYTIYF.

This clone was observed a handful of times. This rearrangement joins TRBV5-4 to TRBJ2-7, with TRBD1 identical over 7 bases. The V segment lost 3 bases and the J segment 2 bases; nucleotides outside the gene matches: 5. CDR3 length: 14 residues. Germline values: CDR1 SGHNT, CDR2 YYREEE (reference sequence). The CDR3 DNA reads as TGTGCCAGCAGCTACTGGACAGGACCCTACGAGCAGTACTTC. This translates into CASSYWTGPYEQYF. The full variable domain, completed using reference TRBV5-4 and TRBJ2-7, is ETGVTQSPTHLIKTRGQQVTLRCSSQSGHNTVSWYQQALGQGPQFIFQYYREEENGRGNFPPRFSGLQFPNYSSELNVNALELDDSALYLCASSYWTGPYEQYFGPGTRLTVT.

The chain combines TRBV27 with TRBJ1-4; 10 nucleotides align to TRBD1. J was trimmed by 8 bases and V by 0 bases; bases with no gene match: 9. This CDR3 spans 17 amino acids. Per the germline V gene, CDR1 is MNHEY and CDR2 is SMNVEV (reference sequence). CDR3 amino acids: CASSLSRQGAVGEKLFF. The CDR3 DNA is TGTGCCAGCAGTTTATCCCGACAGGGGGCAGTCGGGGAAAAACTGTTTTTT.

The V and J genes are TRBV19 and TRBJ2-5; D gene ambiguous. V lost 0 bases, J lost 5 bases, and 16 bases lay in between. The CDR3 extends over 16 amino acids. Germline CDR1 LNHDA, CDR2 SQIVND (reference sequence). The CDR3 spells CASSIERQGGRETQYF. CDR3 sequence (DNA): TGTGCCAGTAGTATAGAAAGACAAGGTGGAAGGGAGACCCAGTACTTC.

This chain's CDR3 is CASSYQDRGPYEQYF. CDR3 in DNA: TGTGCCAGCAGTTACCAAGACAGGGGACCCTACGAGCAGTACTTC. The V call is TRBV6-5, the J call TRBJ2-7; 8 bases line up with TRBD1. The trim removed 2 bases at V and 2 bases at J, leaving 5 bases unmatched. This CDR3 has 15 residues. CDR1 and CDR2 from the germline V gene are MNHEY and SVGAGI.

The chain links TRBV10-1 to TRBJ2-3; 12 bases align to TRBD2. This CDR3 is 15 amino acids long. CDR1 and CDR2 (germline): WNHNN, SYGVQD (reference sequence). Losses at the gene ends were 2 bases for V and 6 bases for J; bases not matched to a gene: 3. CDR3 sequence reads: CASSETSGGWDTQYF. The DNA for the CDR3 is TGCGCCAGCAGTGAGACTAGCGGGGGGTGGGATACGCAGTATTTT.

CDR3 in amino acids: CASSKGARDQETQYF. Here the CDR3 DNA reads TGTGCCAGTAGTAAGGGGGCGAGAGACCAAGAGACCCAGTACTTC. The V call is TRBV19, the J call TRBJ2-5, with TRBD1 matching 7 bases. J was trimmed by 0 bases and V by 4 bases; bases with no gene match: 5. The V gene's germline CDR1 is LNHDA and CDR2 SQIVND (reference sequence). The CDR3 consists of 15 residues.

In the case of this clone: The identical CDR3 is also encoded by other nucleotide sequences in the sample. The V call is TRBV9, the J call TRBJ2-3; D is perhaps TRBD2 (6 bases). The CDR3 length is 13 residues. Germline V gives CDR1 SGDLS, CDR2 YYNGEE. V gave up 0 bases and J gave up 6 bases, with 8 bases separating them. This chain's CDR3 is CASSVAGVDTQYF. DNA for the CDR3: TGTGCCAGCAGCGTAGCGGGAGTCGATACGCAGTATTTT.

The chain employs TRBV7-9 and TRBJ2-1; TRBD2 agrees at 8 bases. The junction had 8 bases not matched to a gene; V was cut back by 6 bases and J by 7 bases. The V gene's germline CDR1 is SEHNR and CDR2 FQNEAQ (reference sequence). The CDR3 is made up of 14 amino acids. CDR3 coding DNA: TGTGCCAGCAGTAAGCGGGAGAAAGAAAATGAGCAGTTCTTC. It codes for CASSKREKENEQFF.

CDR3 DNA: TGTGCCAGCAGTGAGGCTAGCGGGAGGGGCGGGGAGCTGTTTTTT. This codes for CASSEASGRGGELFF. V is TRBV25-1 and J is TRBJ2-2, with 12 bases that match TRBD2. Losses at the gene ends were 3 bases for V and 7 bases for J; bases not matched to a gene: 3. Germline V gene data show CDR1 as MGHDK and CDR2 as SYGVNS. The CDR3 has 15 amino acids.

The rearrangement links TRBV19 to TRBJ1-1; 9 bases map to TRBD1. V gave up 2 bases and J gave up 4 bases; unmatched junction bases: 8. Germline CDR1 is LNHDA and CDR2 is SQIVND (reference sequence). The CDR3 is made up of 16 amino acids. In DNA form, the CDR3 reads TGTGCCAGTAGTATAATCCTGGGGACAGGGAGCACTGAAGCTTTCTTT. Its protein is CASSIILGTGSTEAFF.

The chain links TRBV10-2 to TRBJ2-5; 8 bases are shared with TRBD2. The germline CDR1 and CDR2 sequences are WSHSY and SAAADI. This CDR3 has 16 residues. Germline trimming cut 1 base from V and 0 bases from J; bases unmatched to any gene: 4. The CDR3: CASSELLAGYQETQYF. CDR3 coding DNA: TGCGCCAGCAGTGAGTTGCTAGCGGGTTACCAAGAGACCCAGTACTTC.

The V call is TRBV19, the J call TRBJ2-1; weak D call: TRBD2 (5 bases). With 5 bases removed from V and 5 bases from J, the gap between germline ends came to 10 bases. The CDR3 sequence is 13 residues long. Germline V gives CDR1 LNHDA, CDR2 SQIVND (reference sequence). In DNA form, the CDR3 reads TGTGCCAGTAGTGAGGACTTCGACAATGAGCAGTTCTTC. Translated, it gives CASSEDFDNEQFF.

The chain uses TRBV27 and TRBJ1-1, with D maybe TRBD1 (5 bases). Germline values: CDR1 MNHEY, CDR2 SMNVEV (reference sequence). V was trimmed by 0 bases and J by 3 bases, leaving 5 bases between them. CDR3 size: 13 residues. For the CDR3, the DNA is TGTGCCAGCAGTTTATCAGGGGACACTGAAGCTTTCTTT. Protein sequence: CASSLSGDTEAFF.